The sequence of this T cell receptor (beta chain) was determined in a study of cytomegalovirus exposure and HLA in healthy donors. The count of this clone is one. The table came from immunoSEQ multiplex PCR; TCRdb's copy has only in-frame clones and leaves some out. The sample holds some 70,000 clones, roughly 96% seen once. This CDR3 is 12 amino acids long. Germline values: CDR1 KGHSH, CDR2 LQKENI. V shed 2 bases and J shed 6 bases, with 7 bases lying between them. The receptor was derived from a man younger than 30 in good health and CMV-seronegative. Source material: PBMCs. The V and J genes are TRBV18 and TRBJ1-1, with D hard to call. CDR3 nucleotide sequence: TGTGCCAGCTCACCAGGACTGGCTGAAGCTTTCTTT. Translation gives CASSPGLAEAFF.